This entry concerns a single T cell receptor beta chain. This sample stems from a study of blood T cell repertoires in COVID-19. Overall study: COVID-19 samples, acute and convalescent, were from the United States, Italy and Spain.

The table came from immunoSEQ multiplex PCR; TCRdb's copy has only in-frame clones and leaves some out. The sample lists about 240,000 clones, approximately 78% occurring once. The ends were cut back, 1 base at V and 4 bases at J, with 7 bases in the middle. The CDR3 extends over 13 amino acids. Germline V lookup: CDR1 KGHSH, CDR2 LQKENI. Sequenced: peripheral blood. The chain links TRBV18 to TRBJ1-1; no definite D call. This TCR was recovered from a woman aged 55-69 years with active or convalescent COVID-19. The CDR3: CASSPLESTEAFF. The CDR3 DNA is TGTGCCAGCTCACCACTGGAGAGCACTGAAGCTTTCTTT. Full variable domain (missing parts from reference TRBV18 and TRBJ1-1): NAGVMQNPRHLVRRRGQEARLRCSPMKGHSHVYWYRQLPEEGLKFMVYLQKENIIDESGMPKERFSAEFPKEGPSILRIQQVVRGDSAAYFCASSPLESTEAFFGQGTRLTVV.